The following is a T cell receptor (beta chain) sequence with its context. The antigen remains undetermined. The primer mix had 60 Vbeta and 13 Jbeta primers. TCRdb keeps only in-frame clones here, not all; method: immunoSEQ multiplex PCR. Seen here are 15,000 to 20,000 clones, more than 60% observed once, and the top ten hold 3.7%. These data belong to a study of cytomegalovirus exposure and HLA in healthy donors. Looking at the study overall: In an early release, HLA-typed donors contributed approximately 82 million unique TCR sequences. Study-level results: HLA allele associations emerged for around 15,000 TCR beta sequences in a later analysis, at 0.05 false discovery rate. In vitro work confirmed that a few CMV-associated chains recognize CMV antigens. Despite most TCR sequences being rare, some public TCRs occurred in many donors.

The sequencing input was PBMCs. This TCR was recovered from a man younger than 30 in good health and CMV-seronegative.

As DNA, the CDR3 is TGCGCCAGCAGCTTGGTTGCGGGATCCTCCTACGAGCAGTACTTC. Translating it yields CASSLVAGSSYEQYF. This rearrangement joins TRBV5-1 to TRBJ2-7; D possibly corresponds to TRBD2 (6 bases). CDR3 length equals 15 residues. Between the trimmed V and J ends, which lost 0 bases and 0 bases, there was a span of 10 bases. The germline CDR1 and CDR2 sequences are SGHRS and YFSETQ.